The 25 T cell receptor beta chains reported below all come from one sample, sequenced in a study of identical twins. TCRdb re-called the 5' RACE reads with MiXCR, one entry per CDR3 protein. Counted here are approximately 550,000 distinct CDR3 sequences, approximately 20% occurring once; the ten biggest clones make up approximately 0.5%. This sample was also put to use in a study of yellow fever vaccine responses in identical twins.

The specimen was CD4+ T cells sorted from blood. The receptors shown here come from a young woman in good health.

This clonotype was seen only a few times. The chain links TRBV5-5 to TRBJ2-7, with 7 bases matching TRBD1. J gave up 2 bases and V 4 bases, and 9 bases lay outside the gene matches. The CDR3 is 15 amino acids. In germline, CDR1 is SGHKS, CDR2 YYEKEE (reference sequence). The DNA of the CDR3 is TGTGCCAGCAGCCGTACCCGGGACAGCCCCTACGAGCAGTACGTC. Its translation is CASSRTRDSPYEQYV.

The chain joins TRBV6-1 to TRBJ2-7, with 7 bases that match TRBD2. V shed 6 bases, J shed 5 bases, and the junction held 7 bases outside the gene matches. Per germline, CDR1 MNHNS and CDR2 SASEGT. The CDR3 totals 13 residues. CDR3 residues: CASRSGLGHEQYF. CDR3 nucleotides: TGTGCCAGCAGAAGCGGACTAGGCCACGAGCAGTACTTC.

V is TRBV9 and J is TRBJ2-1, with a tentative D call TRBD1 (6 bases). V lost 0 bases to trimming and J lost 0 bases, with 10 bases between them. CDR3 length equals 16 residues. Germline assignment: CDR1 SGDLS and CDR2 YYNGEE. The DNA of the CDR3 is TGTGCCAGCAGCGTAGTAGGGGGTTTCTCCTACAATGAGCAGTTCTTC. This encodes CASSVVGGFSYNEQFF.

The V and J genes are TRBV5-6 and TRBJ2-1; 8 positions agree with TRBD2. The length of the CDR3 is 17 residues. V shed 2 bases, J shed 6 bases, and the junction held 13 bases outside the gene matches. CDR1 and CDR2 from the germline V gene are SGHDT and YYEEEE. CDR3 DNA sequence: TGTGCCAGCAGCTTAAGCGGGGGACCACTCACGGGCAATGAGCAGTTCTTC. Translated, it gives CASSLSGGPLTGNEQFF.

This clonotype was detected many times. The chain has TRBV3-1 and TRBJ2-1; D is undetermined. V lost 4 bases and J 9 bases, leaving 7 bases between the germline ends. The CDR3 is made up of 11 amino acids. Germline V gives CDR1 LGHDT, CDR2 YNNKEL (reference sequence). The CDR3 loop is CASSRAGEQFF. The CDR3, as DNA: TGTGCCAGCAGCCGGGCAGGTGAGCAGTTCTTC.

The chain carries TRBV4-1 and TRBJ1-5; D is ambiguous. CDR3 length: 15 residues. Trimming took 0 bases from V and 4 from J, leaving 10 bases between them. CDR1 and CDR2 from the germline V gene are MGHRA and YSYEKL. The DNA for the CDR3 is TGCGCCAGCAGCCAAGAAGGTCGGCTAAATCAGCCCCAGCATTTT. This encodes CASSQEGRLNQPQHF.

This clonotype turned up a few times. The chain links TRBV18 to TRBJ1-4; D gene uncertain. Trimming removed 2 bases from V and 8 bases from J, with 6 bases in between. Germline values: CDR1 KGHSH, CDR2 LQKENI. There are 12 residues in the CDR3. This CDR3 is CASSPKKEKLFF. The CDR3 bases are TGTGCCAGCTCACCAAAGAAAGAAAAACTGTTTTTT.

This sequence joins TRBV12-3 or TRBV12-4 and TRBJ2-1; 7 bases fit TRBD1. This CDR3 region has 13 residues. V dropped 5 bases and J dropped 15; count of bases not matched to a gene: 13. CDR3 residues: CASSLTGVGVGFF. The DNA for the CDR3 is TGTGCCAGCAGTCTAACAGGGGTGGGAGTAGGGTTCTTC.

The chain employs TRBV5-1 and TRBJ1-6; no firm D call. The CDR3 length is 14 residues. The germline CDR1 and CDR2 sequences are SGHRS and YFSETQ. V lost 4 bases to trimming and J lost 9 bases, with 14 bases between them. CDR3 sequence (DNA): TGCGCCAGCAGCCCCGGTAGGGTTGGTTCACCCCTCCACTTT. Its translation: CASSPGRVGSPLHF.

The rearrangement joins TRBV11-2 to TRBJ1-5; D gene unclear. The CDR3 totals 15 residues. The V gene's germline CDR1 is SGHAT and CDR2 FQNNGV. Trimming shortened V by 6 bases and J by 5 bases, and 17 bases separated the two germline ends. CDR3 coding DNA: TGTGCCAGCAGTGAAGGGATGAGCAGATATCAGCCCCAGCATTTT. Protein: CASSEGMSRYQPQHF.

This clonotype was observed a few times. The chain carries TRBV5-1 and TRBJ2-3; 10 positions agree with TRBD1. V was clipped by 1 base and J by 4 bases; unmatched bases: 3. This CDR3 is 15 amino acids long. Germline CDR1 and CDR2: SGHRS and YFSETQ. The CDR3 DNA reads TGCGCCAGCAGCTTGAAGGGACAGGGGCCAGATACGCAGTATTTT. This translates into CASSLKGQGPDTQYF.

The chain combines TRBV28 with TRBJ2-1; possible D gene TRBD1, 6 bases. Germline V gene sequence: CDR1 MDHEN, CDR2 SYDVKM. The CDR3 is made up of 14 amino acids. With 5 bases removed from V and 9 bases from J, the gap between germline ends came to 17 bases. The CDR3 sequence is CASSRQAVPTEQFF. The DNA of the CDR3 is TGTGCCAGCAGTAGACAGGCCGTACCGACTGAGCAGTTCTTC.

CDR3 sequence reads: CASSLKRQGFLAGASYEQYF. In DNA, the CDR3 is TGTGCCAGCAGTTTAAAGAGACAGGGCTTTCTAGCGGGAGCATCCTACGAGCAGTACTTC. This chain uses TRBV12-3 or TRBV12-4 with TRBJ2-7, with 10 bases matching TRBD2. J gave up 1 base and V 2 bases, and 17 bases lay outside the gene matches. The CDR3 covers 20 residues.

The CDR3, as DNA: TGTGCCAGCAGTAATACAGGGAATTCACCCCTCCACTTT. It is translated as CASSNTGNSPLHF. The chain joins TRBV6-6 to TRBJ1-6; D may be TRBD1 (6 bases). The CDR3 length is 13 residues. Germline-derived CDR1 and CDR2 are MNHNY and SVGAGI (reference sequence). The V and J ends lost 5 bases and 7 bases respectively, with 9 bases between them.

This clonotype was seen only a few times. The chain recombines TRBV11-2 with TRBJ2-3; the D gene is possibly TRBD2 (6 bases). V was trimmed by 1 base and J by 0 bases, leaving 17 bases between them. This CDR3 is built from 18 residues. Germline lookup yields CDR1 SGHAT and CDR2 FQNNGV. The CDR3 bases are TGTGCCAGCAGCTTAGTATTCGGCGGGACCTCTAGCACAGATACGCAGTATTTT. Its translation: CASSLVFGGTSSTDTQYF.

The chain recombines TRBV7-9 with TRBJ1-1; D might be TRBD1 (6 bases). Germline V gives CDR1 SEHNR, CDR2 FQNEAQ (reference sequence). Trimming stripped 0 bases from V and 4 bases from J, with 15 bases between. The CDR3 covers 16 residues. CDR3: CASSLASRGSGTEAFF. CDR3 coding DNA: TGTGCCAGCAGCTTAGCTTCAAGGGGGTCGGGCACTGAAGCTTTCTTT.

This clonotype was seen only a few times. The chain couples TRBV28 to TRBJ1-5; 9 bases match TRBD1. The CDR3 runs to 16 residues. Trimming removed 2 bases from V and 4 bases from J; junction bases left unmatched: 6. In germline, CDR1 is MDHEN, CDR2 SYDVKM. The CDR3 DNA reads as TGTGCCAGCAGTTTAGCGGACAGGGGACGAAATCAGCCCCAGCATTTT. Its protein product is CASSLADRGRNQPQHF.

This clonotype was counted many times. The gene calls are TRBV7-8 and TRBJ2-3; TRBD2 aligns across 8 bases. CDR1 SGHVS and CDR2 FQNEAQ come from the germline V gene. The CDR3 spans 16 residues. Unmatched junction bases numbered 5, after V lost 3 bases and J lost 0 bases. In DNA, the CDR3 is TGTGCCAGCAGCTTGGGACTAGGCCCTAGCACAGATACGCAGTATTTT. It codes for CASSLGLGPSTDTQYF. The whole variable domain, filled in from reference TRBV7-8 and TRBJ2-3, reads GAGVSQSPRYKVAKRGQDVALRCDPISGHVSLFWYQQALGQGPEFLTYFQNEAQLDKSGLPSDRFFAERPEGSVSTLKIQRTQQEDSAVYLCASSLGLGPSTDTQYFGPGTRLTVL.

This clonotype was seen only a few times. The chain carries TRBV11-2 and TRBJ2-3; TRBD1 is a possible D gene (6 bases). CDR1 is SGHAT and CDR2 is FQNNGV in the germline V gene. Between the trimmed V and J ends, which lost 1 base and 1 base, there was a span of 15 bases. CDR3 length equals 17 residues. The CDR3 spells CASSLAPRAGGTDTQYF. For the CDR3, the DNA is TGTGCCAGCAGCTTAGCCCCCCGGGCAGGGGGCACAGATACGCAGTATTTT. The full variable domain, in which reference TRBV11-2 and TRBJ2-3 provide the parts outside the CDR3, is EAGVAQSPRYKIIEKRQSVAFWCNPISGHATLYWYQQILGQGPKLLIQFQNNGVVDDSQLPKDRFSAERLKGVDSTLKIQPAKLEDSAVYLCASSLAPRAGGTDTQYFGPGTRLTVL.

The chain uses TRBV11-3 and TRBJ2-1; 10 bases agree with TRBD1. The CDR3 spans 16 residues. With 5 bases clipped from V and 5 bases from J, the junction kept 9 bases outside the gene matches. In germline, CDR1 is SGHNT, CDR2 YENEEA. CDR3 nucleotide sequence: TGTGCCAGCAGCCCATGGGGACAGGGGATCAACAATGAGCAGTTCTTC. Its translation is CASSPWGQGINNEQFF.

The V call is TRBV4-1, the J call TRBJ2-5, with TRBD2 as a possible D gene (6 bases). Germline CDR1 reads MGHRA; CDR2 reads YSYEKL. The CDR3 covers 16 residues. The V end lost 0 bases, the J end lost 5 bases, and 16 bases lay between the germline ends. This CDR3 reads CASSQDLSGGGETQYF. DNA of the CDR3: TGCGCCAGCAGCCAAGATCTTTCCGGGGGTGGGGAGACCCAGTACTTC.

This clonotype has a handful of counts. The CDR3 reads CASSKEGTSTDTQYF. The CDR3 DNA follows: TGTGCCAGCAGTAAAGAGGGGACTAGCACAGATACGCAGTATTTT. V and J are TRBV12-3 or TRBV12-4 and TRBJ2-3; possible D gene TRBD2, 6 bases. The CDR3 runs to 15 residues. The ends were cut back, 5 bases at V and 0 bases at J, with 12 bases in the middle.

The V call is TRBV14, the J call TRBJ2-3, with TRBD2 matching 8 bases. Unmatched junction bases numbered 6, after V lost 6 bases and J lost 4 bases. The germline V gene has CDR1 SGHDN and CDR2 FVKESK. This CDR3 region has 14 residues. This CDR3 reads CASRQSGSADTQYF. CDR3 bases: TGTGCCAGCAGACAGAGCGGGAGCGCAGATACGCAGTATTTT. Variable domain in full (rest from reference TRBV14 and TRBJ2-3): EAGVTQFPSHSVIEKGQTVTLRCDPISGHDNLYWYRRVMGKEIKFLLHFVKESKQDESGMPNNRFLAERTGGTYSTLKVQPAELEDSGVYFCASRQSGSADTQYFGPGTRLTVL.

This clonotype was observed a handful of times. This chain uses TRBV5-1 with TRBJ1-1; 8 bases map to TRBD1. Per germline, CDR1 SGHRS and CDR2 YFSETQ. The V gene end was trimmed by 4 bases and the J gene end by 10 bases; junction bases not matched to a gene: 6. This CDR3 is built from 12 residues. The CDR3 protein is CASSPDREGAFF. CDR3 nucleotides: TGCGCCAGCAGCCCGGACAGGGAGGGAGCTTTCTTT.

This clonotype was counted a few times. CDR3 amino acids: CASSLFAGGRGEQYF. For the CDR3, the DNA is TGTGCCAGCAGCTTATTCGCAGGGGGCAGAGGCGAGCAGTACTTC. V usage is TRBV7-3 and J usage is TRBJ2-7, with 8 nucleotides matching TRBD1. This CDR3 contains 15 residues. Germline V lookup: CDR1 SGHTA, CDR2 FQGTGA. The trim removed 2 bases at V and 6 bases at J, leaving 9 bases unmatched.